This T cell receptor beta chain appears in the sequencing data of a study of T-cell reconstitution after alpha-beta-depleted transplantation in children. V was cut by 3 bases and J by 2 bases, with 11 bases left in between. The CDR3 length is 15 residues. Overall study findings and caveats: A year had passed since transplant, and T-cell counts and diversity by then came mostly from newly produced T cells. After transplant, high TCRbeta diversity at day 60 in some patients arose from surviving recipient T cells and thymic progenitors.

TCRbeta library preparation incorporated unique molecular identifiers. TCRdb passed the PCR reads through MiXCR, listing each CDR3 protein once. This sample has about 980,000 distinct CDR3 sequences; about 29% occur once, and the top ten carry about 28%. This clonotype turned up a few times. The target antigen is unknown. The genes are TRBV12-3 or TRBV12-4 and TRBJ1-5; the D gene is possibly TRBD1 (5 bases). The sequences come from PBMCs, mostly from graft donor cells, collected 360 days after TCRalphabeta/CD19-depleted stem cell transplant. The origin of this receptor is a boy younger than two who had a stem cell transplant for SCID, so the T cells may come from the graft donor. CDR3 in amino acids: CASSLGRAGNQPQHF. Here the CDR3 DNA reads TGTGCCAGCAGTTTGGGCAGGGCGGGCAATCAGCCCCAGCATTTT.